A selection of T cell receptor beta chains follows, all from one sample in a study of T cells after posttransplantation cyclophosphamide. Repertoires were generated with immunoSEQ multiplex PCR, while TCRdb's copy carries only in-frame clones and drops some. The data show about 28,000 clones, with 86% seen just once and roughly 3.3% held by the top ten. The sequencing sample was made of PBMCs. The receptors derive from a man in his fifties or sixties. CDR3s include the opening cysteine and the closing phenylalanine or tryptophan. A D gene is named only where the DNA matches it firmly. Where a row states a size, it is once, few, many or the class of an expanded clone; other rows omit it.

>TRBV5-5|TRBJ2-5|NA|NA
TGTGCCAGCAGCTTGGGGGTGGCCATGGGCGCACAAGAGACCCAGTACTTC
CASSLGVAMGAQETQYF
>TRBV6-1|TRBJ2-2|TRBD1|NA
TGTGCCAGCAAGACCGGGACAGCTAACACCGGGGAGCTGTTTTTT
CASKTGTANTGELFF
>TRBV25-1|TRBJ1-1|NA|NA
TGTGCCAGCACTGTGAACACTGAAGCTTTCTTT
CASTVNTEAFF
>TRBV7-6|TRBJ2-2|NA|NA
TGTGCCAGCAGCTTACTACCCTACGGGGGAGGGGAGCTGTTTTTT
CASSLLPYGGGELFF
>TRBV7-9|TRBJ1-2|NA|NA
TGTGCCAGCAGCTCCCGCGACAGGCCTAATACCTATGGCTACACCTTC
CASSSRDRPNTYGYTF
>TRBV6-5|TRBJ2-3|TRBD1|NA
TGTGCCAGCAGTTGGAATAACAGGGGGCAAGGGCAGTATTTT
CASSWNNRGQGQYF
>TRBV6-1|TRBJ2-7|NA|NA
TGTGCCAGCAGCCTAAGCACCGAGCAGTACTTC
CASSLSTEQYF
>TRBV7-2|TRBJ2-3|TRBD2|few
TGTGCCAGCAGCTTTTACGGGGGGGTCACAGATACGCAGTATTTT
CASSFYGGVTDTQYF
>TRBV1|TRBJ2-4|NA|NA
TGCACCAGCAGCCGCCGGACAGGGCCCATCAGGGAAAACATTCAGTACTTC
CTSSRRTGPIRENIQYF
>TRBV28|TRBJ1-1|TRBD1|NA
TGTGCCAGCAGTCCGAGCTCCCTACAGGGGAGGAACACTGAAGCTTTCTTT
CASSPSSLQGRNTEAFF
>TRBV5-6|TRBJ1-2|NA|NA
TGTGCCAGCAGCTTCCAGGGCTTGGGTGGCTACACCTTC
CASSFQGLGGYTF
>TRBV18|TRBJ2-2|NA|NA
TGTGCCAGCTCACCCACCCAGGGGGGAGCGAACACCGGGGAGCTGTTTTTT
CASSPTQGGANTGELFF
>TRBV2|TRBJ2-7|TRBD2|NA
TGTGCCAGCACTGAGCGGGAGAGGTCCGAGCAGTACTTC
CASTERERSEQYF
>TRBV10-2|TRBJ1-4|NA|NA
TGCGCCAGCAGACTAGGGACTCCCGATGAAAAACTGTTTTTT
CASRLGTPDEKLFF
>TRBV15|TRBJ1-5|NA|NA
TGTGCCACCAGCAGAGGTTACACAGTCAGGCCCCAGCATTTT
CATSRGYTVRPQHF
>TRBV6-5|TRBJ1-2|TRBD1|NA
TGTGCCAGCAGCCCGCATGAGGACAGGAGCTATGGCTACACCTTC
CASSPHEDRSYGYTF
>TRBV15|TRBJ2-3|NA|NA
TGTGCCACCAGCAGAGAGATGGGGCGGGGTACGAGGTCAGATACGCAGTATTTT
CATSREMGRGTRSDTQYF
>TRBV19|TRBJ1-2|NA|NA
TGTGCCAGTAGTATAGAATTTTTGGGGGGTCAAAAGGGCTACACCTTC
CASSIEFLGGQKGYTF
>TRBV19|TRBJ2-4|NA|NA
TGTGCCAGTAGTACCCTTGGGGGCGGCATTCAGTACTTC
CASSTLGGGIQYF
>TRBV19|TRBJ2-2|NA|NA
TGTGCCAGTTATACAGGGTTTGGCGGGGAGCTGTTTTTT
CASYTGFGGELFF
>TRBV6-1|TRBJ1-2|NA|NA
TGTGCCAGCAGTTTAACGACAGCCGGGGGCTACACCTTC
CASSLTTAGGYTF
>TRBV6-1|TRBJ1-1|NA|NA
TGTGCCAGCACCTCGGACAGAGTGAACACTGAAGCTTTCTTT
CASTSDRVNTEAFF
>TRBV7-2|TRBJ2-3|TRBD2|few
TGTGCCAGCAGCTTCGGCAGGGAACCTAGCGGGGGCTACACAGATACGCAGTATTTT
CASSFGREPSGGYTDTQYF
>TRBV7-3|TRBJ2-1|TRBD2|NA
TGTGCCAGCAGCTTAAGCGCGGGGGGCCAGTTGCAGTTCTTC
CASSLSAGGQLQFF
>TRBV19|TRBJ1-4|TRBD1|NA
TGTGCCAGTAGTATGGGGACAGGGGGCGAAAAACTGTTTTTT
CASSMGTGGEKLFF
>TRBV5-8|TRBJ1-1|NA|once
TGTGCCAGCAGTTCATCAGGCCGTTTTGTGAACACTGAAGCTTTCTTT
CASSSSGRFVNTEAFF
>TRBV28|TRBJ1-2|TRBD1|NA
TGTGCCAGCAGTTTTTCCCCGGGACAGGGGAGACATGGCTACACCTTC
CASSFSPGQGRHGYTF
>TRBV10-3|TRBJ1-6|NA|NA
TGTGCCATCAAAGACCCCCAGACATCTAATTCACCCCTCCACTTT
CAIKDPQTSNSPLHF
>TRBV7-3|TRBJ2-1|TRBD1|NA
TGTGCCAGCAGCTCGTACGATTTTACAGGGGGAGTATACAATGAGCAGTTCTTC
CASSSYDFTGGVYNEQFF
>TRBV11-2|TRBJ2-7|NA|NA
TGTGCCAGTAAGGGGTGGCAGGGCTACGAGCAGTACTTC
CASKGWQGYEQYF
>TRBV5-6|TRBJ1-1|NA|NA
TGTGCCAGCACCGGGCTCGCGGGGATTGAAGCTTTCTTT
CASTGLAGIEAFF
>TRBV10-3|TRBJ2-3|TRBD2|NA
TGTGCCATCAGGGCGGGGGACACAGATACGCAGTATTTT
CAIRAGDTDTQYF
>TRBV5-4|TRBJ2-7|TRBD1|NA
TGTGCCAGCAGCACGAGACAGGGGGCCGACGAGCAGTACTTC
CASSTRQGADEQYF
>TRBV7-6|TRBJ1-1|TRBD1|NA
TGTGCCAGCAGCGGGGCGGGGTCATCCACAGGGGGAAGCACTGAAGCTTTCTTT
CASSGAGSSTGGSTEAFF
>TRBV5-6|TRBJ2-1|TRBD1|NA
TGTGCCAGCAGCCCACCGGGACAGCTTTACAATGAGCAGTTCTTC
CASSPPGQLYNEQFF
>TRBV5-1|TRBJ1-2|NA|NA
TGCGCCAGCAGCCAGGGAACTGGGTATGGCTACACCTTC
CASSQGTGYGYTF
>TRBV19|TRBJ1-5|NA|NA
TGTGCCAGTAGTATAGGACACTTCTTGGATAGCAATCAGCCCCAGCATTTT
CASSIGHFLDSNQPQHF
>TRBV28|TRBJ1-6|NA|NA
TGTGCCAGCAGCCAAACAGGCGGAAAAGGACCCCTCCACTTT
CASSQTGGKGPLHF
>TRBV12-5|TRBJ1-4|TRBD1|NA
TGTGCTAGTGGTTTAGGACAATCGACAGGGGGTGAAAAACTGTTTTTT
CASGLGQSTGGEKLFF
>TRBV18|TRBJ2-1|NA|NA
TGTGCCAGCTCGCCTTCTCAGGGGAATGAGCAGTTCTTC
CASSPSQGNEQFF
>TRBV5-4|TRBJ2-3|NA|NA
TGTGCCAGCAGCCTAAACAGGGCAGATACGCAGTATTTT
CASSLNRADTQYF
>TRBV6-5|TRBJ2-3|TRBD2|NA
TGTGCCAGCAGTTACAAACCAGCGGGAAGCACAGATACGCAGTATTTT
CASSYKPAGSTDTQYF
>TRBV5-4|TRBJ1-2|NA|NA
TGTGCCAGCAGCTTGGCCTACAGGCGGGGCTACACCTTC
CASSLAYRRGYTF
>TRBV28|TRBJ1-6|TRBD1|NA
TGTGCCAGCAGTGGGTTCCTCCAGGGGGTAAATTCACCCCTCCACTTT
CASSGFLQGVNSPLHF
>TRBV27|TRBJ2-1|TRBD2|NA
TGTGCCAGCAGGGCAGCGGGAAGGTTTGTGGTGCAGTTCTTC
CASRAAGRFVVQFF
>TRBV7-2|TRBJ2-1|NA|NA
TGTGCCAGCAGCTTAATAGGGAGTTTAAGCTCCTACAATGAGCAGTTCTTC
CASSLIGSLSSYNEQFF
>TRBV4-2|TRBJ1-2|NA|once
TGTGCCAGCAGCCAAGATCACCCCGGCGGTACAGGGTGGGGCTACACCTTC
CASSQDHPGGTGWGYTF
>TRBV11-3|TRBJ2-1|TRBD2|NA
TGTGCCAGCAGCTTTAGCGGGGCCGTGGTGTACAATGAGCAGTTCTTC
CASSFSGAVVYNEQFF
>TRBV9|TRBJ2-5|NA|few
TGTGCCAGCAGCGTAGATGGATTGCAGCGAGAGACCCAGTACTTC
CASSVDGLQRETQYF
>TRBV5-8|TRBJ2-3|NA|NA
TGTGCCAGCGGATTGACAGGACTCACAGATACGCAGTATTTT
CASGLTGLTDTQYF
>TRBV7-3|TRBJ2-1|NA|NA
TGTGCCAGCAGCTTATCAGGGAATGAGCAGTTCTTC
CASSLSGNEQFF
>TRBV19|TRBJ1-1|NA|NA
TGTGCCAGTAGAAAAGACTTCATGAACACTGAAGCTTTCTTT
CASRKDFMNTEAFF
>TRBV5-4|TRBJ1-1|NA|NA
TGTGCCAGCAGCTTTCCGGAAACAGCATACACTGAAGCTTTCTTT
CASSFPETAYTEAFF
>TRBV11-2|TRBJ2-2|NA|NA
TGTGCCAGCAGCTTCGCAGAGGGCGTCACCGGGGAGCTGTTTTTT
CASSFAEGVTGELFF
>TRBV28|TRBJ1-6|NA|once
TGTGCCAGCAGCCTCCCGGGATCTAATTCACCCCTCCACTTT
CASSLPGSNSPLHF
>TRBV15|TRBJ1-5|NA|NA
TGTGCCACCAGCAGAGGGGTGGGGGGAATCCAGCCCCAGCATTTT
CATSRGVGGIQPQHF
>TRBV5-1|TRBJ1-1|NA|once
TGCGCCAGCAGCCCACAGGGATTTGATGAAGCTTTCTTT
CASSPQGFDEAFF
>TRBV5-1|TRBJ2-3|TRBD2|NA
TGCGCCAGCAGCTCCCTGGCGGGTGCGGGGGGCCCCTCGAAGCCAGATACGCAGTATTTT
CASSSLAGAGGPSKPDTQYF
>TRBV6-1|TRBJ2-1|TRBD1|NA
TGTGCCAGCAGGCCGGGACAGGGGTTAAAGGTGCAGTTCTTC
CASRPGQGLKVQFF